This T cell receptor beta chain was obtained from a study of cytomegalovirus exposure and HLA in healthy donors. Study background: Previous work identified 117 million unique TCR beta sequences from around 170 million T cells.

CDR3 size: 18 residues. The germline CDR1 and CDR2 sequences are SEHNR and FQNEAQ (reference sequence). V lost 4 bases, J lost 1 base, and 20 bases lay in between. PCR was performed using 60 Vbeta and 13 Jbeta primers. The assay was immunoSEQ multiplex PCR, and TCRdb's table has in-frame clones only and misses some. The sample lists 85,000 to 90,000 clones, about 76% occurring once. The sample consisted of PBMCs. The clonotype comes from a man in his thirties or forties in good health and CMV-seropositive. This chain uses TRBV7-9 with TRBJ1-3, with no clear D. The CDR3 spells CASSYLGRGGWSGNTIYF. DNA for the CDR3: TGTGCCAGCAGCTATCTAGGACGAGGAGGTTGGTCTGGAAACACCATATATTTT.